The 20 T cell receptor beta chains listed next were all sequenced from one sample in a study of human T cells and chemical hapten exposure. A single record per CDR3 protein comes from TCRdb applying MiXCR to the RACE reads. The table records 150,000 to 200,000 distinct CDR3 sequences, 20% to 25% of them present only once. This sample's time point: patch test 3, about 24 weeks after DPC sensitization. This sample's treatment: therapeutic diphenylcyclopropenone sensitization with weekly scalp DPC. The sample was whole blood, taken in connection with sensitization to the hapten diphenylcyclopropenone (DPC). All receptors derive from a woman aged 35 to 49 with alopecia areata. Some clones in this sample may be carry-over from other donors' samples.

The J gene is TRBJ2-3, the V gene TRBV27; D unresolved. Germline loops: CDR1 MNHEY, CDR2 SMNVEV (reference sequence). The ends were cut back, 7 bases at V and 0 bases at J, with 11 bases in the middle. CDR3 length: 14 residues. CDR3 residues: CASIGSSSTDTQYF. The CDR3 coding sequence is TGTGCCAGCATTGGTTCCTCTAGCACAGATACGCAGTATTTT.

This clonotype was found many times. The V call is TRBV6-1, the J call TRBJ2-1; 8 bases align to TRBD2. Trimming cost V 4 bases and J 3 bases; bases outside gene matches: 8. The CDR3 totals 16 residues. The germline CDR1 and CDR2 sequences are MNHNS and SASEGT. The chain's CDR3 is CASSVEGLGDYNEQFF. Here the CDR3 DNA reads TGTGCCAGCAGTGTCGAGGGACTAGGGGACTACAATGAGCAGTTCTTC.

The chain employs TRBV29-1 and TRBJ2-2; TRBD2 is a possible D gene (6 bases). Per the germline V gene, CDR1 is SQVTM and CDR2 is ANQGSEA. Deletions cut 8 bases from V and 0 bases from J, with 10 bases between. This CDR3 is 13 amino acids long. The CDR3 DNA reads TGCAGCACCCGGGACTCGAACACCGGGGAGCTGTTTTTT. Translated: CSTRDSNTGELFF.

The genes are TRBV20-1 and TRBJ2-7; unclear D gene. Per germline, CDR1 DFQATT and CDR2 SNEGSKA (reference sequence). CDR3 length equals 11 residues. V lost 6 bases to trimming and J lost 4 bases, with 10 bases between them. The CDR3 nucleotides are TGCAGTGCCCCCCGGTGGTACGAGCAGTACTTC. Its translation is CSAPRWYEQYF.

The genes are TRBV20-1 and TRBJ2-7; 8 bases match TRBD2. V lost 6 bases and J lost 7; bases outside the gene matches: 5. The V gene's germline CDR1 is DFQATT and CDR2 SNEGSKA (reference sequence). The CDR3 is 11 amino acids. The CDR3 protein is CSAPGRVEQYF. CDR3 sequence (DNA): TGCAGTGCCCCCGGGAGGGTTGAGCAGTACTTC.

This chain links TRBV28 with TRBJ1-1; D is unresolved. V lost 8 bases to trimming and J lost 11 bases, with 12 bases between them. CDR3 length: 10 residues. The germline CDR1 and CDR2 sequences are MDHEN and SYDVKM. The CDR3 is CASGPPGAFF. In DNA, the CDR3 is TGTGCCAGCGGCCCCCCCGGGGCTTTCTTT.

In this sample, this clonotype turned up a few times. The chain carries TRBV6-1 and TRBJ2-1; D might be TRBD2 (5 bases). The V gene lost 0 bases and the J gene lost 3 bases, with 18 bases spanning the gap. The CDR3 runs 18 residues. CDR1 MNHNS and CDR2 SASEGT come from the germline V gene. CDR3 nucleotides: TGTGCCAGCAGTGAAGCGGAGGTGCTAGTGGGGATCTACAATGAGCAGTTCTTC. Encoded protein: CASSEAEVLVGIYNEQFF.

The chain couples TRBV6-5 to TRBJ1-1; unclear D gene. Germline V gives CDR1 MNHEY, CDR2 SVGAGI. The CDR3 sequence is 11 residues long. The V gene lost 6 bases and the J gene lost 4 bases, with 6 bases spanning the gap. The CDR3 bases are TGTGCCAGCAGATCAAGCACTGAAGCTTTCTTT. Protein: CASRSSTEAFF.

The V gene is TRBV7-2, the J gene TRBJ2-1; no firm D call. CDR3 length equals 11 residues. Trimming pared 1 base from V and 15 bases from J, leaving 10 bases between. The germline gives CDR1 SGHTA, CDR2 FQGNSA. CDR3 nucleotide sequence: TGTGCCAGCAGCTTAGGCAGGTCCCCGTTCTTC. Protein sequence: CASSLGRSPFF.

This clonotype was seen more than once but under ten times. The chain uses TRBV28 and TRBJ2-2; perhaps D is TRBD1 or TRBD2 (6 bases each). Per the germline V gene, CDR1 is MDHEN and CDR2 is SYDVKM. The V gene lost 5 bases and the J gene lost 1 base, with 17 bases spanning the gap. The CDR3 spans 17 residues. The chain's CDR3 is CASSATIGGMNTGELFF. The DNA for the CDR3 is TGTGCCAGCAGTGCCACTATAGGGGGGATGAACACCGGGGAGCTGTTTTTT.

The gene calls are TRBV14 and TRBJ2-1; no reliable D call. The CDR3 extends over 13 amino acids. CDR1 is SGHDN and CDR2 is FVKESK in the germline V gene. V was clipped by 0 bases and J by 12 bases, with 12 bases between them. The CDR3 DNA reads TGTGCCAGCAGCCAAGATTGGCGTAGCCGGCAGTTCTTC. Amino acids: CASSQDWRSRQFF.

This chain joins TRBV10-3 and TRBJ2-1; 15 bases map to TRBD2. Trimming took 8 bases from V and 7 from J; bases not matched to a gene: 9. Germline V CDR1 and CDR2: ENHRY, SYGVKD. The CDR3 spans 16 residues. This CDR3 is CAISWTSGRASNEQFF. DNA for the CDR3: TGTGCCATCTCGTGGACTAGCGGGAGGGCCTCGAATGAGCAGTTCTTC.

This clonotype was counted only a few times. V and J are TRBV29-1 and TRBJ2-2; 9 positions match TRBD2. Germline values: CDR1 SQVTM, CDR2 ANQGSEA. The CDR3 sequence is 14 residues long. With 7 bases clipped from V and 6 bases from J, the junction kept 9 bases outside the gene matches. CDR3 loop: CSAQVAGGPGELFF. The CDR3 DNA sequence: TGCAGCGCCCAGGTGGCGGGAGGGCCCGGGGAGCTGTTTTTT.

The chain is built from TRBV5-6 and TRBJ1-2; 8 positions agree with TRBD1. Trimming took 1 base from V and 5 from J; bases not matched to a gene: 7. The CDR3 has 15 residues. Germline CDR1 SGHDT, CDR2 YYEEEE. As DNA, the CDR3 is TGTGCCAGCAGCTTGCCCACAGGGGGGTCTTATGGCTACACCTTC. Protein sequence: CASSLPTGGSYGYTF.

There are a few counts of this clonotype. V gene TRBV9 combines with J gene TRBJ2-7, with D maybe TRBD2 (6 bases). Deletions cut 0 bases from V and 6 bases from J, with 13 bases between. The germline CDR1 and CDR2 sequences are SGDLS and YYNGEE. The CDR3 has 14 amino acids. CDR3 DNA sequence: TGTGCCAGCAGCGTAGTCAGTGGTAGCGGCGAGCAGTACTTC. Translated, it gives CASSVVSGSGEQYF.

This clonotype has a count of ten or more. The chain carries TRBV6-5 and TRBJ2-7; TRBD1 might be the D (6 bases). This CDR3 spans 13 amino acids. The germline CDR1 and CDR2 sequences are MNHEY and SVGAGI. Trimming took 4 bases from V and 3 from J, leaving 10 bases between them. The CDR3 protein is CASSLGQNYEQYF. As DNA, the CDR3 is TGTGCCAGCAGTTTAGGACAGAACTACGAGCAGTACTTC.

This clonotype was counted at least ten times. The V call is TRBV12-3 or TRBV12-4, the J call TRBJ1-1, with TRBD1 matching over 7 bases. The trim removed 7 bases at V and 3 bases at J, leaving 8 bases unmatched. The CDR3 contains 14 residues. The CDR3: CASNSGQLDTEAFF. The CDR3 region has the DNA TGTGCCAGCAACTCGGGACAGCTAGACACTGAAGCTTTCTTT.

This clonotype was seen only a few times. This chain uses TRBV6-5 with TRBJ2-7; possibly TRBD1 for D (6 bases). CDR3 length: 15 amino acids. V lost 4 bases and J lost 3, with 16 bases in between. Germline CDR1 reads MNHEY; CDR2 reads SVGAGI. CDR3 in DNA: TGTGCCAGCAGTTCCCTGACAGGATCAAACTACGAGCAGTACTTC. Encoded protein: CASSSLTGSNYEQYF.

V and J are TRBV29-1 and TRBJ1-5, with unresolved D. CDR1 SQVTM and CDR2 ANQGSEA come from the germline V gene. Deletions cut 0 bases from V and 9 bases from J, with 9 bases between. The CDR3 has 12 amino acids. The CDR3 nucleotides read TGCAGCGTTGAAGAGGCGCTAGGGCCCCAGCATTTT. Amino acid sequence: CSVEEALGPQHF.

This clonotype has more than one count but fewer than ten. The chain combines TRBV28 with TRBJ2-7; D possibly corresponds to TRBD1 (5 bases). Trimming took off 5 bases at V and 3 bases at J, with 8 bases between the two ends. CDR1 is MDHEN, CDR2 SYDVKM, per germline. The CDR3 has 12 residues. This chain's CDR3 is CASSPRVYEQYF. CDR3 DNA sequence: TGTGCCAGCAGTCCCAGGGTCTACGAGCAGTACTTC.